The subject of this entry is one T cell receptor (beta chain). Its antigen is unknown. Amplified regions were TCR beta CDR3 sequences from RNA transcripts. HTBI primers drove first-round RT-PCR of the TCR CDR3. TCRdb itself ran the multiplex PCR reads through MiXCR, one entry per CDR3 protein. The data hold hundreds of thousands of distinct CDR3 sequences, with less than 25% observed a single time. Germline CDR1 and CDR2: SGHDT and YYEEEE. With 2 bases clipped from V and 6 bases from J, the junction kept 3 bases outside the gene matches. The CDR3 length is 15 residues. The record originates from a study of T cells in Graves' hyperthyroidism and ophthalmopathy. Findings of the study overall: Ophthalmopathy could be told apart from stable hyperthyroidism with a 13 V-J model.

V and J are TRBV5-6 and TRBJ1-5, with 12 bases aligning to TRBD1. Material: blood. This TCR was sampled from a man between 25 and 39 years old with Graves' ophthalmopathy. The CDR3 region is CASSFGTGGIQPQHF. The CDR3 DNA follows: TGTGCCAGCAGCTTCGGGACAGGGGGCATTCAGCCCCAGCATTTT.